This T cell receptor beta chain was observed in a study of early stage breast cancer tumors. Overall study context: ER+/PR+/HER2- status applied to about 70% of the 16 invasive breast tumors. The ER+/PR+/HER2- tumors included roughly 8 ductal and a few lobular carcinomas.

Study results and limitations: In most of the 16 patients, blood comparison separated tumor from normal breast. Chain pairing and CD4, CD8 or FOXP3 expression were not captured.

Worth noting for this clone: Antigen: not known.

This CDR3 spans 13 amino acids. Germline trimming cut 3 bases from V and 7 bases from J; bases unmatched to any gene: 5. Germline loops: CDR1 SGHVS, CDR2 FQNEAQ. Profiled with immunoSEQ multiplex PCR; TCRdb holds only in-frame clones, not every one. The sample consists of about 38,000 clones, around 70% of them appearing once. The V gene is TRBV7-8, the J gene TRBJ2-7; TRBD2 matches 8 bases. The clonotype was recovered from a person in their 60s with breast cancer. Sequencing was performed on blood. The CDR3 here is CASSFGTSREQYF. CDR3 nucleotide sequence: TGTGCCAGCAGCTTCGGGACTAGTCGAGAGCAGTACTTC. The whole variable domain, filled in from reference TRBV7-8 and TRBJ2-7, reads GAGVSQSPRYKVAKRGQDVALRCDPISGHVSLFWYQQALGQGPEFLTYFQNEAQLDKSGLPSDRFFAERPEGSVSTLKIQRTQQEDSAVYLCASSFGTSREQYFGPGTRLTVT.